Each of the 25 T cell receptor beta chains below was sequenced from the same sample in a study of neurological immune-mediated disorders. Each CDR3 protein is one row after TCRdb ran MiXCR on the 5' RACE reads. The repertoire holds 60,000 to 90,000 distinct CDR3 sequences, with 10% as singletons. Time point meaning: longitudinal time-point 1 (baseline). The sample was PBMCs. These receptors were collected from a man aged 25 to 45 in good health.

Many counts were recorded for this clonotype. The J gene is TRBJ2-5, the V gene TRBV9, with 8 bases matching TRBD2. This CDR3 is built from 18 residues. Trimming cost V 0 bases and J 4 bases; bases outside gene matches: 14. From germline, CDR1 is SGDLS and CDR2 YYNGEE. The CDR3 nucleotides are TGTGCCAGCAGCGTAGAAGGTGGCGGGAGGCCATGGGGAGAGACCCAGTACTTC. It codes for CASSVEGGGRPWGETQYF.

In its sample, this clonotype ranks as medium-sized. This chain connects TRBV20-1 to TRBJ2-5; 9 nucleotides match TRBD2. With V trimmed by 6 bases and J by 2 bases, 10 bases remained unmatched. The CDR3 consists of 15 residues. CDR1 is DFQATT, CDR2 SNEGSKA, per germline (reference sequence). CDR3 in amino acids: CSAKRPSGEQETQYF. The CDR3 DNA reads TGCAGTGCGAAGCGGCCTAGCGGGGAACAAGAGACCCAGTACTTC.

The sample holds many counts of this clonotype. The V and J genes are TRBV5-5 and TRBJ2-1; no reliable D call. Germline CDR1 is SGHKS and CDR2 is YYEKEE (reference sequence). The CDR3 has 15 amino acids. V lost 1 base and J 2 bases, leaving 10 bases between the germline ends. Written as DNA, the CDR3 is TGTGCCAGCAGCTTGTCTGGAAGTGCCTACAATGAGCAGTTCTTC. It translates to CASSLSGSAYNEQFF.

This clonotype was recorded at least ten times. V is TRBV5-5 and J is TRBJ2-4; 11 bases map to TRBD2. The germline V gene encodes CDR1 SGHKS and CDR2 YYEKEE (reference sequence). After removal of 0 bases from V and 5 bases from J, the junction contained 1 base not matched to a gene. The CDR3 sequence is 15 residues long. The CDR3 here is CASSLVLAGENIQYF. Here the CDR3 DNA reads TGTGCCAGCAGCTTGGTACTAGCGGGAGAAAACATTCAGTACTTC.

This clonotype is judged large. The rearrangement uses TRBV20-1 and TRBJ2-7, with a tentative D call TRBD2 (6 bases). V gave up 5 bases and J gave up 3 bases, with 26 bases separating them. The length of the CDR3 is 17 residues. Germline V lookup: CDR1 DFQATT, CDR2 SNEGSKA (reference sequence). CDR3 nucleotide sequence: TGCAGTGCTCGCTCGGGACTTTTGGCTAGCGTTGACTACGAGCAGTACTTC. The encoded protein is CSARSGLLASVDYEQYF.

The chain has TRBV20-1 and TRBJ2-3, with TRBD2 matching over 8 bases. The CDR3 is 14 residues long. Germline values: CDR1 DFQATT, CDR2 SNEGSKA (reference sequence). The V segment lost 5 bases and the J segment 0 bases; nucleotides outside the gene matches: 4. The CDR3 nucleotides are TGCAGTGCTGGTAGCGGGGTTAGCACAGATACGCAGTATTTT. Translating it yields CSAGSGVSTDTQYF.

This clonotype was seen many times. The chain employs TRBV20-1 and TRBJ2-7; 16 bases fit TRBD2. The CDR3 spans 17 residues. J gave up 3 bases and V 1 base, and 6 bases lay outside the gene matches. Germline loops: CDR1 DFQATT, CDR2 SNEGSKA (reference sequence). CDR3 coding DNA: TGCAGTGCTAGAGGGCAGGGACTAGCGGGAGGGTTCTACGAGCAGTACTTC. It yields the protein CSARGQGLAGGFYEQYF.

This clonotype has ten or more counts. The chain carries TRBV6-6 and TRBJ1-4; weak D call: TRBD1 (6 bases). The CDR3 is 14 residues long. The germline gives CDR1 MNHNY, CDR2 SVGAGI (reference sequence). The V and J ends lost 5 bases and 8 bases respectively, with 15 bases between them. The DNA for the CDR3 is TGTGCCAGCAGTGAGGGGGAGTTGGAGGAAAAACTGTTTTTT. Its translation is CASSEGELEEKLFF.

This clonotype was counted at least ten times. The chain employs TRBV5-1 and TRBJ2-5; 9 positions match TRBD1. Germline CDR1 and CDR2: SGHRS and YFSETQ. Trimming removed 3 bases from V and 4 bases from J; junction bases left unmatched: 4. This CDR3 comprises 14 residues. This CDR3 reads CASSSGTGLETQYF. For the CDR3, the DNA is TGCGCCAGCAGCTCTGGGACAGGGTTAGAGACCCAGTACTTC. Full variable domain (missing parts from reference TRBV5-1 and TRBJ2-5): KAGVTQTPRYLIKTRGQQVTLSCSPISGHRSVSWYQQTPGQGLQFLFEYFSETQRNKGNFPGRFSGRQFSNSRSEMNVSTLELGDSALYLCASSSGTGLETQYFGPGTRLLVL.

This clonotype was observed at least ten times. CDR3 sequence: CASSPRQNTEAFF. DNA for the CDR3: TGTGCCAGCTCACCACGACAGAACACTGAAGCTTTCTTT. The genes are TRBV18 and TRBJ1-1; no clear D gene. The germline CDR1 and CDR2 sequences are KGHSH and LQKENI. The CDR3 has 13 amino acids. Trimming cost V 1 base and J 1 base, with 4 bases left between them.

This clonotype was found many times. The rearrangement uses TRBV20-1 and TRBJ1-1; D is possibly TRBD1 (6 bases). Germline CDR1 and CDR2: DFQATT and SNEGSKA (reference sequence). This CDR3 comprises 14 residues. V gave up 4 bases and J gave up 5 bases, with 17 bases separating them. The CDR3 sequence: CSAKTLGQPTEAFF. The CDR3 DNA follows: TGCAGTGCTAAGACGCTTGGACAGCCGACTGAAGCTTTCTTT.

This clonotype was counted at least ten times. The chain uses TRBV18 and TRBJ2-7, with 11 bases that match TRBD2. Germline CDR1 reads KGHSH; CDR2 reads LQKENI. Unmatched junction bases numbered 4, after V lost 3 bases and J lost 6 bases. The length of the CDR3 is 14 residues. The CDR3 DNA reads TGTGCCAGCTCACCTGGACTAGCGGGCTTCGAGCAGTACTTC. It encodes CASSPGLAGFEQYF.

This clonotype was seen a few times. This sequence joins TRBV19 and TRBJ1-5; TRBD1 is a possible D gene (6 bases). The CDR3 has 17 amino acids. Germline CDR1 is LNHDA and CDR2 is SQIVND (reference sequence). The V gene lost 6 bases and the J gene lost 4 bases, with 22 bases spanning the gap. CDR3 DNA: TGTGCCAGTAGGCAGGGGAACGGTCCTGTCCTTAATCAGCCCCAGCATTTT. Its protein is CASRQGNGPVLNQPQHF.

This clonotype was detected many times. V gene TRBV28 combines with J gene TRBJ1-3, with unresolved D. The germline CDR1 and CDR2 sequences are MDHEN and SYDVKM. The CDR3 sequence is 17 residues long. Between the trimmed V and J ends, which lost 4 bases and 0 bases, there was a span of 16 bases. CDR3 sequence reads: CASSWGFNSASGNTIYF. DNA for the CDR3: TGTGCCAGCAGTTGGGGTTTTAACAGCGCCTCTGGAAACACCATATATTTT.

Only a few counts were recorded for this clonotype. The chain is built from TRBV20-1 and TRBJ2-5, with D possibly TRBD1 on 6 matching bases. Germline CDR1 is DFQATT and CDR2 is SNEGSKA (reference sequence). The CDR3 runs to 12 residues. Trimming removed 6 bases at V and 1 base at J, with 9 bases between. The CDR3 protein is CSAYRVQETQYF. In DNA, the CDR3 is TGCAGTGCCTACAGGGTCCAAGAGACCCAGTACTTC.

This clonotype was seen only a few times. J is TRBJ2-4 and V is TRBV20-1, with D hard to call. CDR1 and CDR2 (germline): DFQATT, SNEGSKA (reference sequence). This CDR3 spans 16 amino acids. V gave up 3 bases and J gave up 2 bases, with 17 bases separating them. In nucleotides, the CDR3 is TGCAGTGCTAGTGAGCCCTTCCCGGCAACCAAAAACATTCAGTACTTC. Its translation: CSASEPFPATKNIQYF.

For this clonotype: One end of the junction does not line up with germline, which may come from a read error. The genes are TRBV6-2 or TRBV6-3 and TRBJ1-4; 11 bases map to TRBD1. Germline V lookup: CDR1 MNHEY, CDR2 SVGEGT. This CDR3 contains 16 residues. CDR3 nucleotide sequence: TGCGCCATCAAACGACCGGGACAGGGGGAGTCTGAAAAACTGTTTTTT. Translated: CAIKRPGQGESEKLFF.

V gene TRBV28 combines with J gene TRBJ1-5; tentatively, D is TRBD1 (6 bases). This CDR3 has 13 amino acids. Germline lookup yields CDR1 MDHEN and CDR2 SYDVKM. V was trimmed by 7 bases and J by 2 bases, leaving 9 bases between them. In DNA, the CDR3 is TGTGCCAGCAAAAGGGGGGGCAATCAGCCCCAGCATTTT. This codes for CASKRGGNQPQHF.

This clonotype was counted at least ten times. CDR3 sequence reads: CASSRGSPAGANVLTF. The CDR3 DNA is TGTGCCAGCAGCCGGGGGTCCCCGGCTGGGGCCAACGTCCTGACTTTC. The chain carries TRBV3-1 and TRBJ2-6, with D perhaps matching TRBD1 or TRBD2 (5 bases each). The CDR3 covers 16 residues. The V and J ends lost 4 bases and 2 bases respectively, with 12 bases between them. Germline values: CDR1 LGHDT, CDR2 YNNKEL (reference sequence). Together with reference TRBV3-1 and TRBJ2-6, the CDR3 gives the full variable domain: DTAVSQTPKYLVTQMGNDKSIKCEQNLGHDTMYWYKQDSKKFLKIMFSYNNKELIINETVPNRFSPKSPDKAHLNLHINSLELGDSAVYFCASSRGSPAGANVLTFGAGSRLTVL.

This clonotype was seen many times. The chain links TRBV13 to TRBJ1-1; D is undetermined. The CDR3 extends over 14 amino acids. V was clipped by 0 bases and J by 10 bases, with 15 bases between them. Germline V gene data show CDR1 as PRHDT and CDR2 as FYEKMQ (reference sequence). CDR3 DNA: TGTGCCAGCAGCTTAGGCGGGTTCGGTGGGCGAGCTTTCTTT. This translates into CASSLGGFGGRAFF.

This clonotype was counted ten times or more. J is TRBJ2-7 and V is TRBV28; D could derive from TRBD1 or TRBD2 (5 bases each). Germline values: CDR1 MDHEN, CDR2 SYDVKM. The CDR3 is made up of 15 amino acids. Trimming removed 3 bases at V and 2 bases at J, with 14 bases between. CDR3 in amino acids: CASSFAGQGAYEQYF. In nucleotides, the CDR3 is TGTGCCAGCAGTTTCGCAGGTCAGGGAGCCTACGAGCAGTACTTC.

This clonotype came up many times. V usage is TRBV12-3 or TRBV12-4 and J usage is TRBJ2-3; 8 nucleotides match TRBD1. The CDR3 has 13 amino acids. V was pared by 6 bases and J by 5 bases, with 4 bases of the junction left unmatched. CDR3 nucleotide sequence: TGTGCCAGCAGGTGGACAGGGAGAGATACGCAGTATTTT. Translated, it gives CASRWTGRDTQYF.

The gene calls are TRBV28 and TRBJ1-2, with D unclear. The CDR3 loop spans 14 amino acids. CDR1 is MDHEN and CDR2 is SYDVKM in the germline V gene. As DNA, the CDR3 is TGTGTCAACAGCGAACGTCGAGATATGGGGGGCTACACCTTC. Translation: CVNSERRDMGGYTF.

This clonotype was picked up many times. V gene TRBV6-5 combines with J gene TRBJ2-1; no clear D. This CDR3 has 13 residues. Per germline, CDR1 MNHEY and CDR2 SVGAGI. Trimming stripped 4 bases from V and 0 bases from J, with 4 bases between. The CDR3 coding sequence is TGTGCCAGCAGTTCGAGCTCCTACAATGAGCAGTTCTTC. Translation: CASSSSSYNEQFF.

At least ten counts were recorded for this clonotype. This sequence joins TRBV20-1 and TRBJ1-5, with a weak D call TRBD1 (5 bases). From germline, CDR1 is DFQATT and CDR2 SNEGSKA (reference sequence). The CDR3 runs to 11 residues. Trimming stripped 5 bases from V and 15 bases from J, with 17 bases between. For the CDR3, the DNA is TGCAGTGCTCCAGAGGGACCGAGGTCGCATTTT. Protein product: CSAPEGPRSHF.